Listed here are 2 T cell receptor beta chains from one sample, sequenced in a study of cytomegalovirus exposure and HLA in healthy donors. Amplification used 60 Vbeta primers and 13 Jbeta primers. Clones were read by immunoSEQ multiplex PCR, and TCRdb kept only the in-frame ones, dropping some. The sample holds roughly 180,000 clones, about 83% seen once. The specimen was PBMCs. These receptor sequences come from a female donor in good health and CMV-seronegative.

The V gene is TRBV27, the J gene TRBJ2-1, with 7 bases aligning to TRBD1. V dropped 6 bases and J dropped 4; count of bases not matched to a gene: 9. The germline CDR1 and CDR2 sequences are MNHEY and SMNVEV (reference sequence). The CDR3 runs 15 residues. The CDR3 region is CASRNRGWDYNEQFF. The DNA for the CDR3 is TGTGCCAGCAGAAACAGGGGTTGGGATTACAATGAGCAGTTCTTC.

The CDR3 loop reads CASSVESDRLNTEAFF. CDR3 bases: TGTGCCAGCAGCGTAGAATCTGACAGATTGAACACTGAAGCTTTCTTT. This sequence joins TRBV9 and TRBJ1-1; D is perhaps TRBD1 (5 bases). Germline V gene data show CDR1 as SGDLS and CDR2 as YYNGEE. Trimming removed 0 bases from V and 0 bases from J, with 12 bases in between. CDR3 length: 16 amino acids.